The entry that follows covers one TCR beta chain sequence. This record comes from a study of T cell clones after liver transplantation. Study context: Immunosuppression withdrawal was tried within 2 years after liver transplantation in this trial.

The J segment lost 3 bases and the V segment lost 5 bases, leaving 6 bases of the junction unmatched. The germline CDR1 and CDR2 sequences are SGHTA and FQGNSA. The CDR3 spans 15 residues. TCRdb keeps only in-frame clones here, not all; method: immunoSEQ multiplex PCR. Here the sample spans under 60,000 clones, 60% to 80% being singletons. The chain has TRBV7-2 and TRBJ2-2; 7 bases map to TRBD1. This specimen was CD4+ T cells from blood, taken at the 22-month timepoint. The origin of this receptor is a human patient who received a liver transplant. The graft donor may have given rise to some T cells. For the CDR3, the DNA is TGTGCCAGCAGCCGCGACAGGGCCTACACCGGGGAGCTGTTTTTT. As protein: CASSRDRAYTGELFF.